Reported below is one TCR beta chain. Its antigen is undetermined. V lost 1 base to trimming and J lost 2 bases; unmatched junction nucleotides: 3. Germline values: CDR1 SNHLY, CDR2 FYNNEI. The CDR3 consists of 15 residues. The entry originates in a study of vaccination effects on CD4 cells after COVID-19. Study-wide context: The vaccine given was either BNT162b2 or mRNA-1273, in two doses.

Libraries were prepared by immunoSEQ multiplex PCR; TCRdb keeps only in-frame clonotypes and omits some of them. The sample shows around 68,000 clones, over 70% of them seen only once. Findings of the study overall: In the study, convalescent patients were few, and early post-infection timepoints were absent.

With the ViraFEST assay, the study expanded antigen-specific CD4+ T cells using viral peptide pools, then sequenced them. Cultured cells yielded isolated CD4+ T cells after roughly 11 days. Testing of the vaccine recipients showed negative nucleocapsid antibodies and no prior SARS-CoV-2 infection. The culture medium for about 2 million PBMC per well included around 9 IU/ml IL-2 and around 9.9 ug/ml peptides. The sequence came from a human donor who received a COVID-19 vaccine. The rearrangement joins TRBV2 to TRBJ2-7; 9 positions agree with TRBD2. Sequences were derived from CD4+ T cells from PBMCs cultured with SARS-CoV-2 spike peptides, sampled before COVID-19 vaccination. CDR3 coding DNA: TGTGCCAGCAGTGAAGGGCTAGCGGGGACCTACGAGCAGTACGTC. Translated: CASSEGLAGTYEQYV.